These T cell receptor beta chains were read from a single sample in a study of blood T cell repertoires in COVID-19. Libraries were prepared by immunoSEQ multiplex PCR; TCRdb keeps only in-frame clonotypes and omits some of them. In the table there are a few hundred thousand clones, around 84% of which are singletons. The source material was peripheral blood. All receptors come from a woman aged 65 to 85 with active or convalescent COVID-19. The CDR3 runs from the conserved cysteine through the conserved F or W. The D gene is left open where the match is weak. A row's size may be missing; if present it is once, few, many or a size class.

D gene: TRBD2
J gene: TRBJ2-7
V gene: TRBV7-2
clone size: once
CDR3 DNA: TGTGCCAGCAGCCTCAGCGGGACTGCCTACGAGCAGTACTTC
CDR3 protein: CASSLSGTAYEQYF

D gene: -
J gene: TRBJ2-2
V gene: TRBV5-1
clone size: -
CDR3 DNA: TGCGCCAGCAGCTTTAGCGGGGAGCTGTTTTTT
CDR3 protein: CASSFSGELFF

D gene: -
J gene: TRBJ1-1
V gene: TRBV15
clone size: -
CDR3 DNA: TGTGCCACCAGCAGAGGGCGAGAGGTGCGAACTGAAGCTTTCTTT
CDR3 protein: CATSRGREVRTEAFF

D gene: TRBD1
J gene: TRBJ1-1
V gene: TRBV10-3
clone size: -
CDR3 DNA: TGTGCCATCAGGGGACAGGGCGGCGCTGAAGCTTTCTTT
CDR3 protein: CAIRGQGGAEAFF

D gene: -
J gene: TRBJ1-3
V gene: TRBV7-9
clone size: few
CDR3 DNA: TGTGCCAGCAGCCAACAGGGTTTTAGCACCATATATTTT
CDR3 protein: CASSQQGFSTIYF

D gene: -
J gene: TRBJ1-5
V gene: TRBV6-1
clone size: -
CDR3 DNA: TGTGCCAGCAGTGAAGGCGGTGGGGGGGAGTGGAGTCAGCCCCAGCATTTT
CDR3 protein: CASSEGGGGEWSQPQHF

D gene: -
J gene: TRBJ1-2
V gene: TRBV4-3
clone size: once
CDR3 DNA: TGCGCCAGCAGCCAAGGCAGAGGGGGGGGTTCTAGTGGCTACACCTTC
CDR3 protein: CASSQGRGGGSSGYTF

D gene: -
J gene: TRBJ2-7
V gene: TRBV6-5
clone size: -
CDR3 DNA: TGTGCCAGCAGTTTGGGACATAGGTACGAGCAGTACTTC
CDR3 protein: CASSLGHRYEQYF

D gene: -
J gene: TRBJ1-1
V gene: TRBV6-5
clone size: -
CDR3 DNA: TGTGCCAGCAGGCAGGGTAGGACTGAAGCTTTCTTT
CDR3 protein: CASRQGRTEAFF

D gene: -
J gene: TRBJ1-5
V gene: TRBV7-8
clone size: -
CDR3 DNA: TGTGCCAGCAGCTTAGCCGGGAAGGAGGAAGGTCAGCCCCAGCATTTT
CDR3 protein: CASSLAGKEEGQPQHF

D gene: -
J gene: TRBJ1-6
V gene: TRBV19
clone size: -
CDR3 DNA: TGTGCCAGTAGTATACCACCCGGGACACCGAATTCACCCCTCCACTTT
CDR3 protein: CASSIPPGTPNSPLHF

D gene: -
J gene: TRBJ2-1
V gene: TRBV20-1
clone size: -
CDR3 DNA: TGCAGTGCTAGTTACGGGGGGCGCTACAATGAGCAGTTCTTC
CDR3 protein: CSASYGGRYNEQFF

D gene: -
J gene: TRBJ1-5
V gene: TRBV27
clone size: -
CDR3 DNA: TGTGCCAGCAGTCTTTCAGGGAATCAGCCCCAGCATTTT
CDR3 protein: CASSLSGNQPQHF

D gene: TRBD1
J gene: TRBJ1-2
V gene: TRBV19
clone size: -
CDR3 DNA: TGTGCCAGTAGTATCGGGACAGCGAACTATGGCTACACCTTC
CDR3 protein: CASSIGTANYGYTF

D gene: TRBD2
J gene: TRBJ2-3
V gene: TRBV10-3
clone size: -
CDR3 DNA: TGTGCCATCTCCGGGGGGGCTGGGACAGATACGCAGTATTTT
CDR3 protein: CAISGGAGTDTQYF

D gene: -
J gene: TRBJ2-7
V gene: TRBV4-1
clone size: once
CDR3 DNA: TGCGCCAGCAGCCAAGATATTACCAGGGAAGAGCAGTACTTC
CDR3 protein: CASSQDITREEQYF

D gene: -
J gene: TRBJ1-2
V gene: TRBV7-2
clone size: -
CDR3 DNA: TGTGCCAGCAGCTCCTCATCCGACAGGTTGTTTTATGGCTACACCTTC
CDR3 protein: CASSSSSDRLFYGYTF

D gene: TRBD1
J gene: TRBJ2-3
V gene: TRBV6-5
clone size: once
CDR3 DNA: TGTGCCAGCAGCCCCCAGGGGGCGGGCACAGATACGCAGTATTTT
CDR3 protein: CASSPQGAGTDTQYF

D gene: -
J gene: TRBJ1-1
V gene: TRBV3-1/TRBV3-2
clone size: -
CDR3 DNA: TGTGCCAGTCTGACAGGCCTCCACACTGAAGCTTTCTTT
CDR3 protein: CASLTGLHTEAFF

D gene: -
J gene: TRBJ2-2
V gene: TRBV10-3
clone size: -
CDR3 DNA: TGTGCCATCAGTGAGTCGGGAGTGGAGAACACCGGGGAGCTGTTTTTT
CDR3 protein: CAISESGVENTGELFF

D gene: -
J gene: TRBJ1-6
V gene: TRBV4-2
clone size: once
CDR3 DNA: TGTGCCAGCAGCCAAGAGGCAGGAAGGAATTCACCCCTCCACTTT
CDR3 protein: CASSQEAGRNSPLHF

D gene: -
J gene: TRBJ2-7
V gene: TRBV2
clone size: once
CDR3 DNA: TGTGCCAGCCGATACAGGGCCAGCTCCTACGAGCAGTACTTC
CDR3 protein: CASRYRASSYEQYF

D gene: -
J gene: TRBJ2-4
V gene: TRBV10-2
clone size: once
CDR3 DNA: TGCGCCAGCGCTCAGACAAAAAACATTCAGTACTTC
CDR3 protein: CASAQTKNIQYF

D gene: -
J gene: TRBJ2-7
V gene: TRBV4-3
clone size: -
CDR3 DNA: TGCGCCAGCAGCCAACAGTCTTCCTCCTACGAGCAGTACTTC
CDR3 protein: CASSQQSSSYEQYF

D gene: -
J gene: TRBJ1-1
V gene: TRBV18
clone size: few
CDR3 DNA: TGTGCCAGCTCACCACCGGAAGCAGGCTCGTTGAACACTGAAGCTTTCTTT
CDR3 protein: CASSPPEAGSLNTEAFF

D gene: -
J gene: TRBJ2-2
V gene: TRBV7-2
clone size: -
CDR3 DNA: TGTGCCAGCAGCTTAGATGGGCATTCCGGGGAGCTGTTTTTT
CDR3 protein: CASSLDGHSGELFF

D gene: -
J gene: TRBJ1-4
V gene: TRBV6-5
clone size: -
CDR3 DNA: TGTGCCAGCAGCCCAGGGACTTGGGAAAAACTGTTTTTT
CDR3 protein: CASSPGTWEKLFF

D gene: -
J gene: TRBJ1-1
V gene: TRBV9
clone size: -
CDR3 DNA: TGTGCCAGCAGCCCACAGGGTAACACTGAAGCTTTCTTT
CDR3 protein: CASSPQGNTEAFF

D gene: -
J gene: TRBJ1-3
V gene: TRBV29-1
clone size: -
CDR3 DNA: TGCAGCGTTGGGCAGGGCTCTGGAAACACCATATATTTT
CDR3 protein: CSVGQGSGNTIYF

D gene: -
J gene: TRBJ1-2
V gene: TRBV29-1
clone size: -
CDR3 DNA: TGCAGCGTCGGTCGGGGGAGCATTGAAGGCTACACCTTC
CDR3 protein: CSVGRGSIEGYTF

D gene: -
J gene: TRBJ2-7
V gene: TRBV7-2
clone size: -
CDR3 DNA: TGTGCCAGCAGCCCTGGTCGGGTGTCCTCCTACGAGCAGTACTTC
CDR3 protein: CASSPGRVSSYEQYF

D gene: TRBD1
J gene: TRBJ1-4
V gene: TRBV27
clone size: -
CDR3 DNA: TGTGCCAGCAGTTTAACCGGACAGGGGACAACTAATGAAAAACTGTTTTTT
CDR3 protein: CASSLTGQGTTNEKLFF

D gene: -
J gene: TRBJ2-7
V gene: TRBV5-1
clone size: -
CDR3 DNA: TGCGCCAGCAGCTTGGCTGGCCAATGGTCGTACGAGCAGTACTTC
CDR3 protein: CASSLAGQWSYEQYF

D gene: -
J gene: TRBJ1-1
V gene: TRBV18
clone size: -
CDR3 DNA: TGTGCCAGCTCACAAACACCCAACACTGAAGCTTTCTTT
CDR3 protein: CASSQTPNTEAFF

D gene: -
J gene: TRBJ2-3
V gene: TRBV7-2
clone size: once
CDR3 DNA: TGTGCCAGCAGCTCGAGTTGGACAGCTAGCACAGATACGCAGTATTTT
CDR3 protein: CASSSSWTASTDTQYF

D gene: TRBD1
J gene: TRBJ1-2
V gene: TRBV13
clone size: few
CDR3 DNA: TGTGCCAGCAGCAACCAGGGGACAGGACATAATGGCTACACCTTC
CDR3 protein: CASSNQGTGHNGYTF

D gene: -
J gene: TRBJ1-1
V gene: TRBV19
clone size: once
CDR3 DNA: TGTGCCAGTAGTAGCGGAGGGGAAGCTTTCTTT
CDR3 protein: CASSSGGEAFF

D gene: -
J gene: TRBJ1-1
V gene: TRBV18
clone size: -
CDR3 DNA: TGTGCCAGCTCACCACTCGTAATGTCACAGGGTATTGAAGCTTTCTTT
CDR3 protein: CASSPLVMSQGIEAFF

D gene: -
J gene: TRBJ1-4
V gene: TRBV10-3
clone size: -
CDR3 DNA: TGTGCCATCAGTGAACAGGAGGAAAAACTGTTTTTT
CDR3 protein: CAISEQEEKLFF

D gene: -
J gene: TRBJ2-2
V gene: TRBV12-3/TRBV12-4
clone size: few
CDR3 DNA: TGTGCCAGTACTAGCACCGGGGAGCTGTTTTTT
CDR3 protein: CASTSTGELFF

D gene: -
J gene: TRBJ2-1
V gene: TRBV10-3
clone size: -
CDR3 DNA: TGTGCCATCAGAGACTCCACCTACAATGAGCAGTTCTTC
CDR3 protein: CAIRDSTYNEQFF

D gene: TRBD1
J gene: TRBJ2-2
V gene: TRBV7-6
clone size: -
CDR3 DNA: TGTGCCAGCAGCTTAGACCTCCCCGGGACAGGGAATGGCGGGGAGCTGTTTTTT
CDR3 protein: CASSLDLPGTGNGGELFF

D gene: -
J gene: TRBJ1-2
V gene: TRBV19
clone size: -
CDR3 DNA: TGTGCCAGTAGTGAATCGGAGGGCTATGGCTACACCTTC
CDR3 protein: CASSESEGYGYTF

D gene: -
J gene: TRBJ1-3
V gene: TRBV7-2
clone size: -
CDR3 DNA: TGTGCCAGCAGCTTAACCCCCCCAGGGGAAGGAAACACCATATATTTT
CDR3 protein: CASSLTPPGEGNTIYF

D gene: -
J gene: TRBJ1-4
V gene: TRBV18
clone size: -
CDR3 DNA: TGTGCCAGCTCAAGTAGTTCTGAAAAACTGTTTTTT
CDR3 protein: CASSSSSEKLFF

D gene: -
J gene: TRBJ2-2
V gene: TRBV24-1
clone size: -
CDR3 DNA: TGTGCCACCAGTGAGGGGCGCGGGGAGCTGTTTTTT
CDR3 protein: CATSEGRGELFF

D gene: -
J gene: TRBJ1-2
V gene: TRBV29-1
clone size: -
CDR3 DNA: TGCAGCGTCGCCCAGGGGTCCAGAGCTAACTATGGCTACACCTTC
CDR3 protein: CSVAQGSRANYGYTF

D gene: TRBD2
J gene: TRBJ2-7
V gene: TRBV24-1
clone size: -
CDR3 DNA: TGTGCCACGGGACTAGCGGGGCACGAGCAGTACTTC
CDR3 protein: CATGLAGHEQYF